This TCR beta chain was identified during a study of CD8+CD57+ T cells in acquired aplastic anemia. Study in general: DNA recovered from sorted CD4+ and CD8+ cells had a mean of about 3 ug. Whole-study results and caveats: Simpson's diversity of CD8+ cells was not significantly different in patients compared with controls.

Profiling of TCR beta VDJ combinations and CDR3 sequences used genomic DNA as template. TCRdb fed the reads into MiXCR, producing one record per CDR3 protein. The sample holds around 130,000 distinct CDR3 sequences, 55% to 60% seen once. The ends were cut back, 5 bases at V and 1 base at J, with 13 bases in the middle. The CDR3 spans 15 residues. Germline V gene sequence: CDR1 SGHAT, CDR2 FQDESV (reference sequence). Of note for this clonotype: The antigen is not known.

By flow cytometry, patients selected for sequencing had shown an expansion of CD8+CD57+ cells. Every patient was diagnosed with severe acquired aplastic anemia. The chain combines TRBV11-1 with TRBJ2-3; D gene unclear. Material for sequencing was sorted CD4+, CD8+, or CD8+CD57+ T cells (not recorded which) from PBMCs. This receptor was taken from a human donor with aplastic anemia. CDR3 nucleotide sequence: TGTGCCAGCAGCCCAACCACCGGCCGCACAGATACGCAGTATTTT. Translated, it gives CASSPTTGRTDTQYF.